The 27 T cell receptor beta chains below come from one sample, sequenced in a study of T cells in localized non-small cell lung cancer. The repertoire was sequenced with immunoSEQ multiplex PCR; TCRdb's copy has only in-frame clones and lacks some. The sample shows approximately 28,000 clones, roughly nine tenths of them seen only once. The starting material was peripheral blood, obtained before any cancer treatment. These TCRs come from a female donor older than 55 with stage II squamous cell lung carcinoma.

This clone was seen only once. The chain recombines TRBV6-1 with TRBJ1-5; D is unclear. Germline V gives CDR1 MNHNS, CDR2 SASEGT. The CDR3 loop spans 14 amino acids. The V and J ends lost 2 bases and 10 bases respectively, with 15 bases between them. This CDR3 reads CASSENTDRFPQHF. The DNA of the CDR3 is TGTGCCAGCAGTGAAAACACCGATCGATTTCCCCAGCATTTT.

The CDR3 reads CASSYTSRRSSYEQYF. CDR3 DNA: TGTGCCAGCAGTTACACCTCCCGGCGGAGCTCCTACGAGCAGTACTTC. The rearrangement joins TRBV6-5 to TRBJ2-7; D not certain. The germline V gene encodes CDR1 MNHEY and CDR2 SVGAGI. The ends were cut back, 2 bases at V and 0 bases at J, with 14 bases in the middle. The CDR3 spans 16 residues.

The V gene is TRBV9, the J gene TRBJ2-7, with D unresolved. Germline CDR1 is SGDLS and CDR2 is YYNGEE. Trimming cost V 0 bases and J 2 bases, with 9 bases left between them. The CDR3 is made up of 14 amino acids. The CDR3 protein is CASSVGNGPYEQYF. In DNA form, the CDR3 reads TGTGCCAGCAGCGTAGGGAATGGGCCCTACGAGCAGTACTTC.

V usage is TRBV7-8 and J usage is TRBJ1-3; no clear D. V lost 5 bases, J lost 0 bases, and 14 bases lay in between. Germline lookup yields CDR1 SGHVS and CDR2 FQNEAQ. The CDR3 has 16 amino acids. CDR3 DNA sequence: TGTGCCAGCAGCCTCGTAACAGCATACTCTGGAAACACCATATATTTT. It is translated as CASSLVTAYSGNTIYF. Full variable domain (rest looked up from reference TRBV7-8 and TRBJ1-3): GAGVSQSPRYKVAKRGQDVALRCDPISGHVSLFWYQQALGQGPEFLTYFQNEAQLDKSGLPSDRFFAERPEGSVSTLKIQRTQQEDSAVYLCASSLVTAYSGNTIYFGEGSWLTVV.

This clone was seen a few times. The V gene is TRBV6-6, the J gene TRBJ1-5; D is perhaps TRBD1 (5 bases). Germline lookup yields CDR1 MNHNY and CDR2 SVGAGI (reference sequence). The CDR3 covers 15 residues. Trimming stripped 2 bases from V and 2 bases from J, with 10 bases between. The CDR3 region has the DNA TGTGCCAGCAGTTACCGCAGGGATGGCAATCAGCCCCAGCATTTT. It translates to CASSYRRDGNQPQHF.

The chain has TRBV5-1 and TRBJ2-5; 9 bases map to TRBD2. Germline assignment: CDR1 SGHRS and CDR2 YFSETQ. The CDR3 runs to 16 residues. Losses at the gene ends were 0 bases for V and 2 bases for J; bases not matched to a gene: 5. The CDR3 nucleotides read TGCGCCAGCAGCTTGGAGCCTAGCGGGGAACAAGAGACCCAGTACTTC. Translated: CASSLEPSGEQETQYF. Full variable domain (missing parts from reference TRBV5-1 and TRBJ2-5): KAGVTQTPRYLIKTRGQQVTLSCSPISGHRSVSWYQQTPGQGLQFLFEYFSETQRNKGNFPGRFSGRQFSNSRSEMNVSTLELGDSALYLCASSLEPSGEQETQYFGPGTRLLVL.

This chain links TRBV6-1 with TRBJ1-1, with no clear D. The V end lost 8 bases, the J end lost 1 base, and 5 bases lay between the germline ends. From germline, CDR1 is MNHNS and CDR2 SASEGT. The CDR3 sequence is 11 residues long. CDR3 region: CASAKNTEAFF. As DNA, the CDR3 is TGTGCCAGCGCGAAGAACACTGAAGCTTTCTTT.

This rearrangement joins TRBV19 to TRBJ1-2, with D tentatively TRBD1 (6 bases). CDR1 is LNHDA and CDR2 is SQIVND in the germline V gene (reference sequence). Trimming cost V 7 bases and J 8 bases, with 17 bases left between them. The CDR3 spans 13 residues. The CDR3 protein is CASNQQQGVGYTF. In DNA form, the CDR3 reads TGTGCCAGTAATCAACAACAGGGAGTCGGCTACACCTTC.

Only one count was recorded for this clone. The DNA for the CDR3 is TGTGCCAGCAGCGTTGGAGCGGGGTCCACAGATACGCAGTATTTT. Residues: CASSVGAGSTDTQYF. The chain recombines TRBV9 with TRBJ2-3; 7 bases are a match to TRBD2. Germline V lookup: CDR1 SGDLS, CDR2 YYNGEE. V trimming: 2 bases; J trimming: 2 bases; junction bases outside the gene matches: 5. The CDR3 sequence is 15 residues long.

The CDR3 DNA sequence: TGTGCCAGTAGTGTGGGGACTAGCGGGAGTTGGGAGACCCAGTACTTC. The encoded protein is CASSVGTSGSWETQYF. The V and J genes are TRBV19 and TRBJ2-5; 14 positions match TRBD2. The V gene end was trimmed by 5 bases and the J gene end by 5 bases; junction bases not matched to a gene: 7. The germline V gene has CDR1 LNHDA and CDR2 SQIVND (reference sequence). The CDR3 spans 16 residues. The full variable domain, with the rest looked up from reference TRBV19 and TRBJ2-5, is DGGITQSPKYLFRKEGQNVTLSCEQNLNHDAMYWYRQDPGQGLRLIYYSQIVNDFQKGDIAEGYSVSREKKESFPLTVTSAQKNPTAFYLCASSVGTSGSWETQYFGPGTRLLVL.

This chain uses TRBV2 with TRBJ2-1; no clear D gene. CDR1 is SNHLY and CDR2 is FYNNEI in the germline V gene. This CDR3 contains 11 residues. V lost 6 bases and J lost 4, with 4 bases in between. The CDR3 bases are TGTGCCAGCAGGGATTACAATGAGCAGTTCTTC. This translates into CASRDYNEQFF.

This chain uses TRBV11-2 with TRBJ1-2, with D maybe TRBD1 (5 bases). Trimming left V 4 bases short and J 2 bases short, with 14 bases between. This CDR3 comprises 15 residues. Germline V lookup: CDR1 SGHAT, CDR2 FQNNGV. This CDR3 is CASSSSGGRNYGYTF. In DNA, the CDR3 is TGTGCCAGCAGCTCATCCGGGGGGAGAAACTATGGCTACACCTTC.

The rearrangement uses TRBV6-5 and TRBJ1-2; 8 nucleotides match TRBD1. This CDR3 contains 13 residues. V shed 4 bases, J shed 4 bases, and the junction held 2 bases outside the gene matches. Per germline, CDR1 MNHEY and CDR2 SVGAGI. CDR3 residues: CASSSTGAYGYTF. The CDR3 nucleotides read TGTGCCAGCAGTTCGACAGGGGCCTATGGCTACACCTTC.

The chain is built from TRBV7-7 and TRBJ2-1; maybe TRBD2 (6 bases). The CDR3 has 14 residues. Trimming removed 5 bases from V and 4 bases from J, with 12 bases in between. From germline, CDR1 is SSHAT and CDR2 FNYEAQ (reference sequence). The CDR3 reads CASSIGSGYNEQFF. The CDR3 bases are TGTGCCAGCAGCATCGGGAGCGGATACAATGAGCAGTTCTTC.

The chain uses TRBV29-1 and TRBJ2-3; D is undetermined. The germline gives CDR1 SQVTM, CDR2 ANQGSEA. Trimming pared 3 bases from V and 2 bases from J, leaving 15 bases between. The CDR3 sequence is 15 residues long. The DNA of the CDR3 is TGCAGCGTTGATTTCAGGAGCCGTGCCACAGATACGCAGTATTTT. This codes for CSVDFRSRATDTQYF.

The CDR3 DNA reads as TGTGCCAGCAGCTTAGACTTTTTGGCAGGGACTGAAGCTTTCTTT. Its translation is CASSLDFLAGTEAFF. V and J are TRBV7-9 and TRBJ1-1; the D gene is possibly TRBD1 (5 bases). V lost 1 base and J 5 bases, leaving 14 bases between the germline ends. The CDR3 loop spans 15 amino acids. CDR1 is SEHNR and CDR2 is FQNEAQ in the germline V gene (reference sequence).

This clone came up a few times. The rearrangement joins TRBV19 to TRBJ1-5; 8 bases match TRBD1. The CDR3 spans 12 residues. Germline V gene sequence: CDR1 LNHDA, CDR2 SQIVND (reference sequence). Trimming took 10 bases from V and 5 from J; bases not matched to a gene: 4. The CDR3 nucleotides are TGTGCCACCGGGACAGGCGATCAGCCCCAGCATTTT. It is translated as CATGTGDQPQHF.

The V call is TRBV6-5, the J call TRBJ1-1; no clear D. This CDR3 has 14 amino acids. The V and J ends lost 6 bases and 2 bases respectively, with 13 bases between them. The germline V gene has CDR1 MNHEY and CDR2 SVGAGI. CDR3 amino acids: CASSLALGNTEAFF. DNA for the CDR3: TGTGCCAGCAGCCTAGCCCTGGGAAACACTGAAGCTTTCTTT.

This CDR3 is CASSPAESYEQYF. Written as DNA, the CDR3 is TGTGCCAGCTCACCAGCCGAATCCTACGAGCAGTACTTC. The chain joins TRBV18 to TRBJ2-7; the D is unclear. CDR3 size: 13 residues. CDR1 is KGHSH and CDR2 is LQKENI in the germline V gene. V lost 2 bases and J lost 1, with 6 bases in between.

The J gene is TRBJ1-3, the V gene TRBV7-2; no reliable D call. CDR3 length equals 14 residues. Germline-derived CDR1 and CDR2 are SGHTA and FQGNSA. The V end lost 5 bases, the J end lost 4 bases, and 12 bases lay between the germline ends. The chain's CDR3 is CASSHPALGNTIYF. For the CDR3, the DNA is TGTGCCAGCAGCCACCCGGCTCTGGGAAACACCATATATTTT.

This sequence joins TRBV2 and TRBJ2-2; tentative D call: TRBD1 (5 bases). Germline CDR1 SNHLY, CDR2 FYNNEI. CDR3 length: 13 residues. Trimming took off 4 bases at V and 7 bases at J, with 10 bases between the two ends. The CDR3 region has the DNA TGTGCCAGCAGTGTCAGGGTGAGCGGGGAGCTGTTTTTT. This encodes CASSVRVSGELFF.

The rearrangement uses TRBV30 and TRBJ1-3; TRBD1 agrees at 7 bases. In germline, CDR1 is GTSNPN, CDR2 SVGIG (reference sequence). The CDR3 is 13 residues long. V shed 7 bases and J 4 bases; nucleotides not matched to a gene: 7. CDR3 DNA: TGTGCCTCCACAGGGGATTGGGGAAACACCATATATTTT. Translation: CASTGDWGNTIYF.

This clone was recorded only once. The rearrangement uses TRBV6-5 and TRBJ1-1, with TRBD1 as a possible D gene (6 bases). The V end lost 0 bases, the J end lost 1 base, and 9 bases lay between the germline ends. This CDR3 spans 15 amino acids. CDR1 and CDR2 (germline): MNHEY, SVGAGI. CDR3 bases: TGTGCCAGCAGTTACTCGACAGGAAGGAACACTGAAGCTTTCTTT. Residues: CASSYSTGRNTEAFF.

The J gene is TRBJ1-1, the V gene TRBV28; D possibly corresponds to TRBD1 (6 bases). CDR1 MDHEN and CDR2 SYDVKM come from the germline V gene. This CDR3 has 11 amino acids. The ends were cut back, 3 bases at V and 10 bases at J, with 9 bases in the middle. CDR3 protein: CASSLGRGAFF. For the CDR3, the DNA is TGTGCCAGCAGTTTGGGCAGGGGAGCTTTCTTT.

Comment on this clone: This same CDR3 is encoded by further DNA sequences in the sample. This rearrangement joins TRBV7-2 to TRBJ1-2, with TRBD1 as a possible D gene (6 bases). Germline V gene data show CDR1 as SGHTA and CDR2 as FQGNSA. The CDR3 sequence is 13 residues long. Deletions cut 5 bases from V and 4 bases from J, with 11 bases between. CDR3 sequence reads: CASSGTGLYGYTF. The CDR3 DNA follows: TGTGCCAGCAGCGGAACAGGGCTCTATGGCTACACCTTC.

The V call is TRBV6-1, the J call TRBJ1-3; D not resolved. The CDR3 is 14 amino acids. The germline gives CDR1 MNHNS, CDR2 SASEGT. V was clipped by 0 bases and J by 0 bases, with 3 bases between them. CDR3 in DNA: TGTGCCAGCAGTGAAGCCCGCTCTGGAAACACCATATATTTT. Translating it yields CASSEARSGNTIYF.

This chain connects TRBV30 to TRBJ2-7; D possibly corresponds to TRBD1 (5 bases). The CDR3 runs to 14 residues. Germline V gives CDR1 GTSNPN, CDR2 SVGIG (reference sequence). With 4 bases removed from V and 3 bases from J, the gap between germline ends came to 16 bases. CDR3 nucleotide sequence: TGTGCCTGGACTTTAAAGGGGTTTAACTACGAGCAGTACTTC. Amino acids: CAWTLKGFNYEQYF.